This T cell receptor beta chain originates from a study of identical twins. V shed 2 bases, J shed 6 bases, and the junction held 8 bases outside the gene matches. Germline CDR1 reads SGHRS; CDR2 reads YFSETQ. The CDR3 has 16 amino acids. TCRdb used MiXCR to reprocess the 5' RACE reads, holding one entry per CDR3 protein. The sample lists 310,000 or so distinct CDR3 sequences, under 9% occurring once. The table lists this clonotype with a few counts. Separately, the same data were catalogued under a study of yellow fever vaccine responses in identical twins.

The source material was memory (CD45RO+) T cells sorted from blood. The TCR originated in a woman under 30 in good health. This chain links TRBV5-1 with TRBJ2-2; 9 positions agree with TRBD2. The CDR3 sequence is CASSFGNSGGPGELFF. In nucleotides, the CDR3 is TGCGCCAGCAGCTTCGGGAATAGCGGGGGACCCGGGGAGCTGTTTTTT.